The 25 T cell receptor beta chains below all came from one sample that was sequenced in a study of T-cell reconstitution after alpha-beta-depleted transplantation in children. The antigens these receptors bind are not known. Study findings and constraints: When one year had passed after transplant, most T-cell counts and diversity came from newly produced T cells.

As it was prepared, the TCRbeta library received unique molecular identifiers. TCRdb reanalysed the PCR reads using MiXCR and keeps one entry per CDR3 protein. The data hold about 300,000 distinct CDR3 sequences, with less than 9.5% observed a single time. The sample consisted of peripheral blood, taken 360 days after TCRalphabeta/CD19-depleted stem cell transplant. The source of these receptors is a female patient aged 2-10 years who had a stem cell transplant for Fanconi anemia, so the T cells may come from the graft donor.

This clonotype was detected once. Being one base from a much bigger clone, this may be a read error. The rearrangement uses TRBV6-5 and TRBJ2-5; TRBD2 is a possible D gene (6 bases). Trimming pared 4 bases from V and 5 bases from J, leaving 14 bases between. Germline V gene lookup returns CDR1 MNHEY and CDR2 SVGAGI. The CDR3 consists of 14 residues. CDR3 loop: CASSCSSLAETQYF. The CDR3 nucleotides are TGTGCCAGCAGTTGCTCGAGTCTAGCGGAGACCCAGTACTTC.

This clonotype was detected ten times or more. The chain uses TRBV6-2 or TRBV6-3 and TRBJ2-7, with D perhaps TRBD1 (5 bases). Per germline, CDR1 MNHEY and CDR2 SVGEGT. The CDR3 contains 13 residues. V was cut by 5 bases and J by 3 bases, with 11 bases left in between. The CDR3 is CASSRSGLYEQYF. CDR3 sequence (DNA): TGTGCCAGCAGTAGATCAGGGCTCTACGAGCAGTACTTC.

In its sample, this clonotype was seen many times. The J gene is TRBJ2-7, the V gene TRBV3-1; D gene uncertain. V was cut by 4 bases and J by 1 base, with 8 bases left in between. Per germline, CDR1 LGHDT and CDR2 YNNKEL (reference sequence). CDR3 size: 13 residues. As DNA, the CDR3 is TGTGCCAGCAGCCTCACGTCATCCTACGAGCAGTACTTC. Its translation: CASSLTSSYEQYF.

This clonotype was picked up many times. This chain uses TRBV15 with TRBJ2-1; no firm D call. This CDR3 has 13 amino acids. The germline V gene encodes CDR1 LNHNV and CDR2 YYDKDF (reference sequence). The V and J ends lost 5 bases and 0 bases respectively, with 5 bases between them. The CDR3 nucleotides read TGTGCCACCAGCGCCGGCTCCTACAATGAGCAGTTCTTC. As protein: CATSAGSYNEQFF.

This clonotype appeared a few times. This chain joins TRBV5-5 and TRBJ2-5; D is unresolved. Trimming removed 2 bases at V and 3 bases at J, with 8 bases between. The CDR3 is made up of 13 amino acids. CDR1 and CDR2 (germline): SGHKS, YYEKEE (reference sequence). The chain's CDR3 is CASSFAREETQYF. Here the CDR3 DNA reads TGTGCCAGCAGCTTTGCCAGAGAAGAGACCCAGTACTTC. Full variable domain (rest looked up from reference TRBV5-5 and TRBJ2-5): DAGVTQSPTHLIKTRGQQVTLRCSPISGHKSVSWYQQVLGQGPQFIFQYYEKEERGRGNFPDRFSARQFPNYSSELNVNALLLGDSALYLCASSFAREETQYFGPGTRLLVL.

This clonotype was recorded at least ten times. V and J are TRBV27 and TRBJ2-1; unclear D gene. Germline V gene data show CDR1 as MNHEY and CDR2 as SMNVEV (reference sequence). The CDR3 totals 13 residues. Trimming stripped 1 base from V and 12 bases from J, with 13 bases between. CDR3 in DNA: TGTGCCAGCAGTTTATACTCCGGAAAAGCGCAGTTCTTC. It translates to CASSLYSGKAQFF.

This clonotype was counted at least ten times. The gene calls are TRBV7-3 and TRBJ2-1; 8 nucleotides line up with TRBD2. Per the germline V gene, CDR1 is SGHTA and CDR2 is FQGTGA. Losses at the gene ends were 6 bases for V and 0 bases for J; bases not matched to a gene: 4. The CDR3 has 15 amino acids. Here the CDR3 reads CASSTGTSSYNEQFF. The CDR3 nucleotides are TGTGCCAGCAGTACCGGGACTAGCTCCTACAATGAGCAGTTCTTC.

This clonotype occurred a few times. The rearrangement joins TRBV11-2 to TRBJ2-5; no clear D. From germline, CDR1 is SGHAT and CDR2 FQNNGV. With 3 bases removed from V and 8 bases from J, the gap between germline ends came to 10 bases. CDR3 length: 12 amino acids. The CDR3 protein is CASSFYSDTQYF. The CDR3 DNA sequence: TGTGCCAGCAGCTTCTACAGCGATACCCAGTACTTC.

This clonotype was detected many times. V gene TRBV5-1 combines with J gene TRBJ2-5, with 7 bases that match TRBD1. V shed 0 bases and J 4 bases; nucleotides not matched to a gene: 6. Germline V gene lookup returns CDR1 SGHRS and CDR2 YFSETQ. The CDR3 totals 15 residues. CDR3 bases: TGCGCCAGCAGCTTGGGGGACAGTGAGGGAGAGACCCAGTACTTC. Its protein product is CASSLGDSEGETQYF.

This clonotype was picked up a small number of times. The chain recombines TRBV27 with TRBJ2-1, with 7 bases that match TRBD1. Germline CDR1 and CDR2: MNHEY and SMNVEV (reference sequence). The CDR3 is 15 amino acids. The ends lost 5 bases at V and 3 bases at J; junction bases unmatched: 7. DNA of the CDR3: TGTGCCAGCAGTATCCCGGGACAGAGCTACAATGAGCAGTTCTTC. This gives the protein CASSIPGQSYNEQFF.

At least ten counts were recorded for this clonotype. The chain uses TRBV11-2 and TRBJ2-7, with D perhaps TRBD1 or TRBD2 (5 bases each). This CDR3 comprises 14 residues. Germline loops: CDR1 SGHAT, CDR2 FQNNGV. Trimming shortened V by 3 bases and J by 3 bases, and 12 bases separated the two germline ends. This CDR3 reads CASSFGVGVYEQYF. Here the CDR3 DNA reads TGTGCCAGCAGCTTCGGGGTAGGGGTCTACGAGCAGTACTTC.

This clonotype was observed at least ten times. The V call is TRBV20-1, the J call TRBJ2-5; D gene uncertain. Germline V gene data show CDR1 as DFQATT and CDR2 as SNEGSKA (reference sequence). The V gene lost 3 bases and the J gene lost 4 bases, with 9 bases spanning the gap. CDR3 length equals 12 residues. The CDR3 DNA reads as TGCAGTGCTAGTAAGCAGCGAGAGACCCAGTACTTC. Protein product: CSASKQRETQYF.

The chain links TRBV18 to TRBJ2-2; unclear D gene. Trimming pared 1 base from V and 0 bases from J, leaving 6 bases between. The germline V gene encodes CDR1 KGHSH and CDR2 LQKENI. The CDR3 is made up of 15 amino acids. The CDR3 here is CASSPLVPNTGELFF. The DNA of the CDR3 is TGTGCCAGCTCACCACTCGTGCCGAACACCGGGGAGCTGTTTTTT.

This clonotype showed up just a few times. The CDR3 region is CASSQQGAYEQYF. CDR3 bases: TGCGCCAGCAGCCAACAGGGGGCCTACGAGCAGTACTTC. This chain connects TRBV4-1 to TRBJ2-7; 7 positions agree with TRBD1. J was trimmed by 2 bases and V by 2 bases; bases with no gene match: 0. Germline V gene sequence: CDR1 MGHRA, CDR2 YSYEKL. The CDR3 covers 13 residues.

This clonotype was found many times. The V call is TRBV7-9, the J call TRBJ1-1; D unclear. The CDR3 length is 15 residues. The germline CDR1 and CDR2 sequences are SEHNR and FQNEAQ (reference sequence). Trimming removed 2 bases from V and 3 bases from J, with 13 bases in between. Written as DNA, the CDR3 is TGTGCCAGCAGCTTATTGGCGGGCGGAGACACTGAAGCTTTCTTT. Its protein product is CASSLLAGGDTEAFF.

This clonotype was counted ten times or more. The chain combines TRBV5-1 with TRBJ2-7, with 14 bases lining up with TRBD2. V was clipped by 2 bases and J by 1 base; unmatched bases: 5. Germline CDR1 reads SGHRS; CDR2 reads YFSETQ. The CDR3 is 17 amino acids. CDR3 in DNA: TGCGCCAGCAGCTTCACCGGGACTAGCGGGGGATCCTACGAGCAGTACTTC. It encodes CASSFTGTSGGSYEQYF. Combining the CDR3 with reference TRBV5-1 and TRBJ2-7 gives the whole variable domain KAGVTQTPRYLIKTRGQQVTLSCSPISGHRSVSWYQQTPGQGLQFLFEYFSETQRNKGNFPGRFSGRQFSNSRSEMNVSTLELGDSALYLCASSFTGTSGGSYEQYFGPGTRLTVT.

This clonotype was observed at least ten times. The V and J genes are TRBV29-1 and TRBJ1-4; maybe TRBD1 (5 bases). Germline CDR1 SQVTM, CDR2 ANQGSEA. The length of the CDR3 is 12 residues. The germline V and J ends were trimmed by 7 bases and 5 bases, with 11 bases remaining between them. The CDR3: CSATEGNEKLFF. The CDR3 DNA is TGCAGCGCCACGGAGGGGAATGAAAAACTGTTTTTT.

This clonotype came up many times. This chain links TRBV15 with TRBJ2-4; TRBD2 is a possible D gene (5 bases). CDR1 LNHNV and CDR2 YYDKDF come from the germline V gene (reference sequence). V lost 0 bases, J lost 2 bases, and 8 bases lay in between. This CDR3 spans 15 amino acids. The CDR3 DNA is TGTGCCACCAGCAGAGAGGGAGCCACCAAAAACATTCAGTACTTC. Translated: CATSREGATKNIQYF.

The V call is TRBV11-1, the J call TRBJ1-5; TRBD1 is a possible D gene (5 bases). This CDR3 spans 18 amino acids. Germline CDR1 SGHAT, CDR2 FQDESV (reference sequence). The V gene lost 6 bases and the J gene lost 0 bases, with 21 bases spanning the gap. CDR3 in DNA: TGTGCCAGCAGTTACCACCCTGGGACGGGGTATAGCAATCAGCCCCAGCATTTT. As protein: CASSYHPGTGYSNQPQHF.

In this sample, this clonotype turned up many times. The V and J genes are TRBV28 and TRBJ1-4, with D unclear. Deletions cut 3 bases from V and 6 bases from J, with 17 bases between. The CDR3 sequence is 16 residues long. The germline V gene encodes CDR1 MDHEN and CDR2 SYDVKM. CDR3 DNA sequence: TGTGCCAGCAGTTTTCTTGGACTCCCTAGGGATGAAAAACTGTTTTTT. Translated: CASSFLGLPRDEKLFF.

The table lists this clonotype with a few counts. The chain is built from TRBV4-1 and TRBJ2-1; tentatively, D is TRBD1 or TRBD2 (5 bases each). Germline V lookup: CDR1 MGHRA, CDR2 YSYEKL. V lost 3 bases, J lost 7 bases, and 19 bases lay in between. The CDR3 contains 16 residues. The CDR3 here is CASSHPARDRGNEQFF. The CDR3 DNA reads as TGCGCCAGCAGCCACCCTGCCCGGGACCGAGGGAATGAGCAGTTCTTC.

Written as DNA, the CDR3 is TGCAGTGCTAGAGATCGTGGCGGGGGGGCGTCCGGGGAGCTGTTTTTT. Amino acids: CSARDRGGGASGELFF. The chain combines TRBV20-1 with TRBJ2-2; 9 nucleotides line up with TRBD2. V dropped 0 bases and J dropped 6; count of bases not matched to a gene: 8. CDR3 length: 16 residues. CDR1 and CDR2 (germline): DFQATT, SNEGSKA (reference sequence).

Ten or more counts support this clonotype. The rearrangement joins TRBV7-3 to TRBJ2-5; D is uncertain. The CDR3 extends over 13 amino acids. Trimming took off 0 bases at V and 3 bases at J, with 5 bases between the two ends. Germline CDR1 SGHTA, CDR2 FQGTGA. The CDR3 DNA reads TGTGCCAGCAGCTTAACCAGAAAAGAGACCCAGTACTTC. Translating it yields CASSLTRKETQYF.

This clonotype was detected ten times or more. The chain combines TRBV12-3 or TRBV12-4 with TRBJ1-1; D gene uncertain. Trimming left V 7 bases short and J 1 base short, with 13 bases between. CDR3 length: 14 residues. The CDR3 region is CASTLDGRNTEAFF. The CDR3 DNA sequence: TGTGCCAGCACCCTCGACGGAAGGAACACTGAAGCTTTCTTT.

As concerns this clonotype: A much bigger clone sits one base away, suggesting this may be a read error. V and J are TRBV29-1 and TRBJ2-2; D might be TRBD1 (5 bases). Germline CDR1 is SQVTM and CDR2 is ANQGSEA. The CDR3 runs 18 residues. V was pared by 4 bases and J by 0 bases, with 21 bases between. This chain's CDR3 is CSVGAHPGSTANTGELFF. In DNA, the CDR3 is TGCAGCGTTGGAGCCCATCCAGGGTCCACAGCGAACACCGGGGAGCTGTTTTTT.